This T cell receptor beta chain was captured by sequencing in a study of cytomegalovirus exposure and HLA in healthy donors (dated by TCRdb to between 2016 and 2019). Context from the whole study: According to an earlier analysis of a few hundred of the donors, some 180 million T cells yielded 90 million to 140 million unique TCR beta sequences and 276 Gb of sequence data. Roughly 300 gigabases of sequencing data and approximately 93 million unique TCR sequences were included in an early release covering over 600 HLA-typed donors. Of the roughly 400 genotyped donors, about 84% fell in the genetic ancestry cluster associated with self-reported Caucasian donors. The aim of the study was to test whether cataloging public T cell receptors could identify signatures of past pathogen exposure. Using immunosequencing, the study profiled T cell repertoires from 666 subjects and related those repertoires to cytomegalovirus serostatus. A separate validation cohort of about 110 different subjects was used in addition to the roughly 720-subject first cohort. The study combined high-throughput TCR immunosequencing, statistical association of individual TCRs with disease status, and machine learning to predict cytomegalovirus infection status. A later analysis re-examined previously published TCR beta repertoires from around 670 donors and added high-resolution HLA genotyping to investigate patterns of TCR occurrence. Rather than drawing on any new phenotypic data, the later analysis identified candidate immune exposures from TCR beta sequences and the way those sequences occurred across donors. An earlier analysis of around 540 of the donors applied high-throughput TCR beta sequencing to assess whether each TCR beta V gene segment acted as functional or pseudogenic. Donor age, sex, ethnicity and CMV serostatus were compiled together with the repertoire data. In a later genetic analysis, genome-wide SNP genotypes for 398 of the 666 donors were used, and that subset was treated as a discovery cohort. Every repertoire in the discovery cohort had been generated on one and the same sequencing platform. HLA typing covered class I and class II loci at four-digit resolution. Typing coverage varied by locus: roughly 629-630 donors for A, B, C, DRB1 and DQB1; approximately 560 for DQA1; more than 600 for DPA1; roughly 450 for DPB1. Five DR-DQ haplotypes were treated as single units for association and clustering because of strong linkage in the cohort. Among 300 to 500 genotyped donors of the cohort, an average of approximately 240,000 unique TCR beta nucleotide sequences was sequenced per donor, of which roughly 17% were non-productive. Summary of the overall study and its limitations: In vitro tests confirmed that a few of the cytomegalovirus-associated TCR beta chains recognize cytomegalovirus antigens. Several of the top co-occurrence clusters appeared to be linked to parvovirus B19, influenza, CMV and Epstein-Barr virus, according to a later analysis. Because HLA typing was missing for some donors at each locus, association tests included only the typed subset. According to the authors, the approach could potentially be generalized to other disease states and immunological phenotypes. A later genetic analysis reported fewer N-insertions in productive TCRs among donors in an Asian-associated ancestry cluster than the approximately 700-donor mean. Correlated functional status among segregating V segments might be attributable to linkage disequilibrium, but an unknown experimental factor could not be ruled out. Most CMV-associated TCR beta chains appeared to be HLA-restricted in a later analysis, and the HLA associations seemed to be driven largely by CMV exposure. Some IMGT-functional V segments, including TRBV6-2 and TRBV6-3, could not be told apart with the 87-base-pair reads, so those segments were excluded. Broadly in line with IMGT annotations, most TCR beta V segments showed up in productive rearrangements about 87% or about 30% of the time in an earlier analysis of several hundred of the donors. In a later analysis, 15,000 to 20,000 TCR beta sequences were associated with specific HLA alleles at a false discovery rate of 0.05. A cluster of highly shared sequence variants was judged likely to represent a technical artifact of the sequencing pipeline. Immune exposure information for the cohort was limited to CMV serostatus. Sequencing depth was assumed to be roughly uniform across donors in the presence/absence analyses, though that assumption may not hold. A later analysis found that HLA-associated TCR beta chains were more clonally expanded and had lower generation probabilities than equally common non-associated chains. A later genetic analysis associated a missense DCLRE1C variant with V-gene and J-gene trimming of TCR beta chains, and an independent cohort replicated the association. In a later analysis, TCR association rates were found to vary across HLA loci, with the most associated TCRs seen for DRB1 alleles and the fewest for HLA-C alleles. The study listed 164 TCR beta chains as associated with cytomegalovirus. This cohort had only TCR beta chains sequenced, and the lack of alpha or paired-chain data limited which features could be detected. When HLA alleles, especially DR and DQ, strongly co-occurred, attributing TCR associations to individual alleles was difficult. The classifier was reported to diagnose cytomegalovirus status with high specificity and sensitivity in both the original cohort and the validation cohort. A further reported finding was that TCR beta sequences accurately predicted the HLA-A and HLA-B alleles for most subjects in the first cohort. The earlier analysis of about 600 of the donors excluded some 16 rarely observed V segments, including chromosome 9 orphons, because counts were too low. Most TCR sequences were seen in very few donors, while some public TCRs were found in many individuals.

To prepare the library, the immunoSEQ multiplex PCR assay was applied. For the multiplex PCR, a mixture combining 60 forward primers for TCR Vbeta segments and 13 reverse primers for TCR Jbeta segments was used. A multiplex PCR assay on genomic DNA amplified the CDR3 region of rearranged TCR beta genes. Amplified TCR beta libraries were sequenced as 87-base-pair reads on the Illumina HiSeq System. Under the source paper's analysis protocol: A later analysis tallied about 77 million unique TCR beta chains across the 700 or so repertoires, and approximately 12 million of those chains were shared by two or more donors. A nearest-neighbor algorithm error-corrected the raw reads and collapsed the reads into unique sequences, merging closely related sequences to remove PCR and sequencing errors. CDR3 sequences were aligned to IMGT reference sequences to assign V, D and J gene segments. For a sequence to be retained, a match of at least six nucleotides to both a V gene segment and a J gene segment was required. A rearrangement counted as productive if the CDR3 had no stop codons and remained in frame with V and J, and every other rearrangement counted as non-productive. CDR3 was defined according to IMGT convention as the region running from the second conserved V-encoded cysteine to the conserved J-encoded phenylalanine. Sequences without an unambiguous match to a single V gene segment were excluded from the earlier analysis of almost 600 of the donors. In an earlier analysis of 450 to 700 of the donors, V segments were called functional above 56.7% productive rearrangements and were called segregating when the between-donor standard deviation exceeded 5%. To diagnose cytomegalovirus status from the catalog of TCR beta chain sequences, a statistical classification framework was built. A later analysis assigned V and J genes by comparing TCR nucleotide sequences with IMGT/GENE-DB human TR gene sequences. The TCRdist pipeline was used in a later analysis to assign CDR3 sequences and most-parsimonious VDJ recombination scenarios. A later analysis defined each TCR beta chain by its CDR3 amino acid sequence plus V-gene family, and excluded reads lacking a unique V-gene family. A later analysis removed several hundred highly shared, low-generation-probability nucleotide sequences to deal with suspected cross-contamination and a sequencing artifact. In a later analysis, a clonal expansion index was calculated for each public chain from normalized within-repertoire ranks of inferred template counts. Generation probabilities in a later analysis came from a VDJ recombination model fitted to out-of-frame rearrangements, and those results were checked against IGoR. A later analysis scored TCR-TCR, TCR-HLA and TCR-CMV co-occurrence with hypergeometric tests, applying a repertoire-size bias correction to TCR pairs. To estimate false discovery rates, a later analysis permuted the HLA or CMV assignments 20 times. A later analysis grouped co-occurring TCRs with DBSCAN, adding TCRdist sequence similarity when clustering within HLA-allele-positive subsets. Repertoires with fewer than 30,000 or more than 120,000 public chains, plus five repertoires with anomalous nucleotide sharing, were excluded from co-occurrence clustering. Not all clones reach the TCRdb copy of this immuneACCESS table, which keeps in-frame sequences only. Checked studies attribute under half of the gap to unresolved V genes and leave the rest unexplained. V and J calls and clone size are copied from that table; D and trimming were computed from the DNA. The table for this sample lists over 150,000 clones; about four fifths of them were counted only once. The ten largest clones represent under 6% of the sample.

In total, approximately 690 healthy bone marrow donors made up the cohort. At the time of sampling, every cohort member was nominally healthy, though immune exposures that went unrecorded were likely present. The donor was CMV seronegative and was included in the group of 352 seronegative cohort members. Each donor provided a peripheral blood sample, and peripheral blood mononuclear cells were used for TCR beta sequencing. Genomic DNA extraction from the blood cell samples was performed with the Qiagen DNeasy Blood Extraction Kit. Turning to this clone: Its cognate antigen has yet to be identified. Base-call qualities are not available, and no considerably larger clone is one nucleotide away.

The CDR3 runs 14 amino acids, cysteine and phenylalanine included. Only CDR3 DNA is held: 42 bases, read in frame from base 1. Relative to germline, V is 2 bases shorter and J is 4 bases shorter, with 11 bases between their ends. The germline V gene encodes CDR1 SGHNT and CDR2 YYREEE (reference sequence). The sequenced material came from PBMCs. The chain uses TRBV5-4 and TRBJ2-3; TRBD2 is possibly the D segment (7 matching bases). This receptor was taken from a man in his thirties or forties in good health and CMV-seronegative. At the DNA level, the sequence is TGTGCCAGCAGCTTTGCGGGGGCCTCAGATACGCAGTATTTT. This codes for CASSFAGASDTQYF. Extended through the reference TRBV5-4 and TRBJ2-3 proteins, this CDR3 yields the full variable domain: ETGVTQSPTHLIKTRGQQVTLRCSSQSGHNTVSWYQQALGQGPQFIFQYYREEENGRGNFPPRFSGLQFPNYSSELNVNALELDDSALYLCASSFAGASDTQYFGPGTRLTVL.